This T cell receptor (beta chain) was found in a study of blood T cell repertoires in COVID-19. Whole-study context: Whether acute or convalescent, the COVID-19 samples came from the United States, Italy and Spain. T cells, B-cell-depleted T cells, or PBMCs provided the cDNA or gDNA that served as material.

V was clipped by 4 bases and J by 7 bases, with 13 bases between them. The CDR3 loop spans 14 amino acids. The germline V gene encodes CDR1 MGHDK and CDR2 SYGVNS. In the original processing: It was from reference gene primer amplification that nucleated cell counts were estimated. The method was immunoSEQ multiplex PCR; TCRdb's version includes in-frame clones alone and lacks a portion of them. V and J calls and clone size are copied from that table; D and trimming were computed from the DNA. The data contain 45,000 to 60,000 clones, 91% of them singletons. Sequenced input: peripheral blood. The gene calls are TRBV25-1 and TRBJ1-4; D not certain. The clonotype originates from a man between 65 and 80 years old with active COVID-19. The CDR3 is CASSGAAMGEKLFF. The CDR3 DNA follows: TGTGCCAGCAGTGGCGCGGCAATGGGTGAAAAACTGTTTTTT.